The 3 T cell receptor beta chains below were found in one sample sequenced in a study of Graves' ophthalmopathy and Graves' hyperthyroidism. As the template, RNA transcripts were used to amplify TCR beta CDR3 regions. The library came from an HTBI-primed first-round RT-PCR and a second-round multiplex PCR. One entry per CDR3 protein, called by TCRdb with MiXCR from the multiplex PCR reads. Of more than 300,000 distinct CDR3 sequences listed, about a sixth are singletons. The specimen sequenced was peripheral blood. The receptors shown here come from an adult woman with stable Graves' hyperthyroidism.

This clonotype was found many times. This rearrangement joins TRBV24-1 to TRBJ2-2; D may correspond to TRBD1 or TRBD2 (5 bases each). The germline V gene has CDR1 KGHDR and CDR2 SFDVKD. V lost 3 bases and J 6 bases, leaving 13 bases between the germline ends. This CDR3 spans 15 amino acids. The CDR3 here is CATSDGLRDAGELFF. For the CDR3, the DNA is TGTGCCACCAGTGATGGTCTCAGGGACGCCGGGGAGCTGTTTTTT.

Many counts were recorded for this clonotype. V usage is TRBV20-1 and J usage is TRBJ2-7, with TRBD1 identical over 10 bases. Per germline, CDR1 DFQATT and CDR2 SNEGSKA (reference sequence). The V segment lost 6 bases and the J segment 3 bases; nucleotides outside the gene matches: 14. The CDR3 is 16 amino acids. The CDR3 coding sequence is TGCAGTGCGCCAAAAAAGGGACAGGGGCCGTTCTACGAGCAGTACTTC. Encoded protein: CSAPKKGQGPFYEQYF.

The chain has TRBV6-1 and TRBJ2-2; perhaps TRBD1 as D (5 bases). Trimming removed 2 bases from V and 5 bases from J, with 6 bases in between. In germline, CDR1 is MNHNS, CDR2 SASEGT. CDR3 length: 13 residues. The CDR3 region has the DNA TGTGCCAGCAGTGAAAAGGGGACCGGGGAGCTGTTTTTT. This translates into CASSEKGTGELFF.